Listed here is a single TCR beta chain. The antigen is not known. CDR3-region Arm-PCR and iRepertoire HTBI primers produced the TCR beta libraries. One entry per CDR3 protein, called by TCRdb with MiXCR from the multiplex PCR reads. The table has about 620,000 distinct CDR3 sequences, approximately 15% seen once. The CDR3 runs to 17 residues. V trimming: 5 bases; J trimming: 2 bases; junction bases outside the gene matches: 5. The germline gives CDR1 SGHTA, CDR2 FQGTGA. This sample is part of a study of regulatory T cells in long-lasting Graves disease. Whole-study findings and limits: Favored gene segments in persistent disease were TRBV28, TRBJ1-2 and TRBJ2-5. Newly diagnosed Graves' patients exceeded persistent ones in TCR diversity. Rather than thyroid tissue, only peripheral blood underwent study.

Time point here: newly diagnosed GD, antithyroid drugs for less than 3 months. PBMCs provided the RNA from which the TCR library was made. This sample also belongs to another study, concerning T cells in Graves' hyperthyroidism and ophthalmopathy. As that study records: Patients having uncontrolled infection, another autoimmune disease, pregnancy or lactation were not included.

The sequences come from peripheral blood mononuclear cells (PBMCs), collected at new diagnosis, from a patient treated with antithyroid drugs. This sequence originates from a woman in her thirties with Graves disease. V and J are TRBV7-3 and TRBJ2-6, with TRBD1 identical over 11 bases. The CDR3 is CASSQRTGGAGANVLTF. As DNA, the CDR3 is TGTGCCAGCAGCCAACGGACAGGGGGCGCTGGGGCCAACGTCCTGACTTTC. The variable domain in full, with the rest retrieved from reference TRBV7-3 and TRBJ2-6, is GAGVSQTPSNKVTEKGKYVELRCDPISGHTALYWYRQSLGQGPEFLIYFQGTGAADDSGLPNDRFFAVRPEGSVSTLKIQRTERGDSAVYLCASSQRTGGAGANVLTFGAGSRLTVL.